Given below is one T cell receptor (beta chain) in context. V gave up 1 base and J gave up 5 bases, with 8 bases separating them. Germline assignment: CDR1 PRHDT and CDR2 FYEKMQ (reference sequence). The CDR3 covers 14 residues. The immunoSEQ assay amplified TCRB CDR3 from up to 2 ug DNA. Clones were sequenced by immunoSEQ multiplex PCR, and TCRdb holds only the in-frame ones, with some missing. The profile shows about 92,000 clones, 86% of them singletons. This sample was taken from a study of glioma-infiltrating T cells after dendritic cell vaccination. This clonotype originated in a human donor with glioblastoma. Sequences were derived from blood, sampled before dendritic cell vaccination. The chain has TRBV13 and TRBJ2-2; D is perhaps TRBD2 (6 bases). The CDR3 loop is CASSLARGTGELFF. CDR3 bases: TGTGCCAGCAGCTTAGCTCGGGGGACCGGGGAGCTGTTTTTT.